These 16 T cell receptor beta chains share one sample of origin, sequenced in a study of T cell clusters in autoimmune cytopenias. TRB amplification used roughly 250 ng of peripheral blood genomic DNA. Multiplex touch-down PCR amplified TRB using TRB-A and TRB-B pools in one tube. Reprocessing the multiplex PCR reads, TCRdb reports a single entry for every CDR3 protein and omits DNA. The table gives fewer than 7,500 distinct CDR3 sequences; the top ten clones make up 25% to 35% of it. The data also belong to a second study, concerning T cell repertoires in aging, cancer and after chemotherapy.

Sequencing input: peripheral blood. The receptors here all came from a human donor in good health.

The CDR3 reads CASSVGGIGGYTF. V gene TRBV13 combines with J gene TRBJ1-2. CDR1 and CDR2 (germline): PRHDT, FYEKMQ (reference sequence). CDR3 size: 13 residues.

This clonotype is classed as medium-sized by frequency. The chain combines TRBV19 with TRBJ2-5; TCRdb reports TRBD2, a call that lacks DNA to check it against. The germline gives CDR1 LNHDA, CDR2 SQIVND (reference sequence). The CDR3 contains 14 residues. The CDR3 spells CASRRLAGGETQYF.

This clonotype is classed as medium-sized by frequency. The rearrangement uses TRBV29-1 and TRBJ2-3; TCRdb's D call, TRBD1, is unchecked because there is no DNA. CDR3 length: 14 residues. Looked up from germline, CDR1 is SQVTM and CDR2 is ANQGSEA. The CDR3 protein is CSVGHRTGTDTQYF.

By frequency, this clonotype registers medium-sized. This CDR3 reads CASSRGTSGGPQETQYF. The rearrangement links TRBV19 to TRBJ2-5; TCRdb picks TRBD2, but there is no DNA to check that call. Germline values: CDR1 LNHDA, CDR2 SQIVND (reference sequence). This CDR3 comprises 17 residues.

This chain connects TRBV18 to TRBJ2-2; lacking DNA, the TRBD1 call made by TCRdb goes unchecked. The CDR3 is made up of 15 amino acids. The germline gives CDR1 KGHSH, CDR2 LQKENI. CDR3 amino acids: CASSPGTPRTGELFF.

The chain recombines TRBV12-3 or TRBV12-4 with TRBJ2-5; the TCRdb call, TRBD1, lacks DNA for checking. The CDR3 covers 13 residues. The CDR3 sequence: CASGGGHVETQYF.

The chain joins TRBV6-6 to TRBJ1-4. The CDR3 totals 14 residues. Germline-derived CDR1 and CDR2 are MNHNY and SVGAGI (reference sequence). The CDR3 sequence is CASSYGRANEKLFF.

The chain links TRBV29-1 to TRBJ2-2; TCRdb picks TRBD2, but there is no DNA to check that call. The CDR3 is 14 residues long. Germline V gives CDR1 SQVTM, CDR2 ANQGSEA. CDR3 protein: CSVASGKYTGELFF.

The rearrangement links TRBV6-1 to TRBJ2-1. CDR1 is MNHNS and CDR2 is SASEGT in the germline V gene. CDR3 length equals 11 residues. The CDR3 spells CASSGFNEQFF.

This clonotype is identified as medium-sized (0.01 to 0.1%) from frequency. The chain joins TRBV19 to TRBJ1-1; the TCRdb D gene call, TRBD1, has no DNA to confirm it. This CDR3 has 14 residues. Germline V gene lookup returns CDR1 LNHDA and CDR2 SQIVND (reference sequence). CDR3 residues: CASRRGQGYGEAFF.

The V call is TRBV12-3 or TRBV12-4, the J call TRBJ2-1; checking the TCRdb D call of TRBD1 is not possible without DNA. This CDR3 comprises 14 residues. The CDR3 protein is CASSYAGTVNEQFF.

The CDR3 is CASSTKPAGVGQETQYF. The genes are TRBV13 and TRBJ2-5; TCRdb designates TRBD2, a call that cannot be tested without DNA. Per the germline V gene, CDR1 is PRHDT and CDR2 is FYEKMQ (reference sequence). The CDR3 is 17 amino acids.

This chain links TRBV27 with TRBJ1-4. CDR1 MNHEY and CDR2 SMNVEV come from the germline V gene (reference sequence). The CDR3 covers 12 residues. CDR3 residues: CASSLFVEKLFF.

The J gene is TRBJ2-7, the V gene TRBV5-4. This CDR3 is 13 amino acids long. Germline values: CDR1 SGHNT, CDR2 YYREEE (reference sequence). CDR3 residues: CASRKFGTYEQYF.

The rearrangement uses TRBV7-3 and TRBJ2-3. The CDR3 runs to 14 residues. Germline loops: CDR1 SGHTA, CDR2 FQGTGA. The CDR3 loop is CASSPTLSTDTQYF.

This chain's CDR3 is CSVARGTGRNYGYTF. The rearrangement joins TRBV29-1 to TRBJ1-2; absent DNA, TCRdb's TRBD1 call cannot be checked. Germline V gene lookup returns CDR1 SQVTM and CDR2 ANQGSEA. This CDR3 contains 15 residues. Full variable domain (rest looked up from reference TRBV29-1 and TRBJ1-2): SAVISQKPSRDICQRGTSLTIQCQVDSQVTMMFWYRQQPGQSLTLIATANQGSEATYESGFVIDKFPISRPNLTFSTLTVSNMSPEDSSIYLCSVARGTGRNYGYTFGSGTRLTVV.